This T cell receptor beta chain was identified during a study of CD4+ T cells in melanoma. Study findings and constraints: Reportedly, melanoma neoantigen-specific CD4+ T cells showed varied differentiation states. A reported correlation linked neoantigen-specific CD4+ T cells to CD8+, macrophage and B cell function.

V lost 7 bases to trimming and J lost 3 bases, with 12 bases between them. The CDR3 spans 13 residues. Germline assignment: CDR1 SNHLY and CDR2 FYNNEI. The method was immunoSEQ multiplex PCR; TCRdb's version includes in-frame clones alone and lacks a portion of them. The table lists around 19,000 clones, 81% of them singletons, with approximately 5.1% in the top ten. Regarding this clone: Its antigen is currently unknown.

The V and J genes are TRBV2 and TRBJ2-5; D possibly matches TRBD1 or TRBD2 (6 bases each). The origin of this receptor is a human donor with melanoma. The sequencing sample was made of cells from a culture (not recorded whether cultured in vitro). The DNA of the CDR3 is TGTGCCAGCAAAAGGGGGGCGAAAGAGACCCAGTACTTC. Translating gives CASKRGAKETQYF.